The rows below give T cell receptor beta chains drawn from one sample of a study of identical twins. TCRdb re-called the 5' RACE reads through MiXCR, storing one row per CDR3 protein. Here the sample spans more than 650,000 distinct CDR3 sequences, 6% to 6.5% being singletons. The sample comprised naive T cells sorted from blood. These receptors all stem from a man between 18 and 35 years old in good health. Both conserved end residues are part of each CDR3. D genes are given only for firm matches. Clone size appears in some rows only: once, few, many, or a class for an expanded clone.

abundance | d_gene | j_gene | v_gene | CDR3aa | CDR3nt
many | NA | TRBJ2-1 | TRBV6-1 | CASRGLSSYNEQFF | TGTGCCAGCAGGGGGCTCAGCTCCTACAATGAGCAGTTCTTC
many | NA | TRBJ1-6 | TRBV6-5 | CASSYPRVNSPLHF | TGTGCCAGCAGTTACCCCCGGGTTAATTCACCCCTCCACTTT
NA | NA | TRBJ1-5 | TRBV4-2 | CASSQDLTGQPQHF | TGTGCCAGCAGCCAAGATTTAACGGGTCAGCCCCAGCATTTT
NA | NA | TRBJ1-1 | TRBV20-1 | CSATGPEQGLITEAFF | TGCAGTGCCACAGGTCCCGAACAGGGCTTAATCACTGAAGCTTTCTTT
many | TRBD2 | TRBJ2-5 | TRBV20-1 | CSANPGLAGTETQYF | TGCAGTGCTAACCCGGGACTAGCGGGAACAGAGACCCAGTACTTC
NA | NA | TRBJ2-4 | TRBV3-1 | CASSPQGDKNIQYF | TGTGCCAGCAGCCCCCAGGGAGACAAAAACATTCAGTACTTC
many | TRBD2 | TRBJ2-1 | TRBV11-2 | CASSLRLASGINEQFF | TGTGCCAGCAGCTTAAGACTAGCTTCGGGTATCAATGAGCAGTTCTTC
few | NA | TRBJ2-1 | TRBV30 | CAWAGGGYNEQFF | TGTGCCTGGGCAGGGGGGGGCTACAATGAGCAGTTCTTC
NA | TRBD1 | TRBJ1-2 | TRBV10-2 | CASSEKDRVNDTF | TGCGCCAGCAGTGAGAAGGACAGGGTCAATGACACCTTC
many | TRBD2 | TRBJ2-1 | TRBV25-1 | CASSELSGGSYEQFF | TGTGCCAGCAGTGAATTATCGGGCGGGAGCTACGAGCAGTTCTTC
many | TRBD2 | TRBJ2-3 | TRBV12-3/TRBV12-4 | CASSLGGSFTDTQYF | TGTGCCAGCAGTTTAGGCGGGAGCTTCACAGATACGCAGTATTTT
many | NA | TRBJ2-3 | TRBV7-9 | CASRPFGYSTDTQYF | TGTGCCAGCAGGCCATTCGGGTATAGCACAGATACGCAGTATTTT
few | NA | TRBJ1-5 | TRBV6-1 | CASKLSSNQPQHF | TGTGCCAGCAAACTGAGTAGCAATCAGCCCCAGCATTTT
NA | TRBD1 | TRBJ2-2 | TRBV28 | CASTQGVNTGELFF | TGTGCCAGCACGCAGGGGGTGAACACCGGGGAGCTGTTTTTT
few | NA | TRBJ2-1 | TRBV18 | CASSPPDGDNEQFF | TGTGCCAGCTCACCACCGGACGGAGACAATGAGCAGTTCTTC
many | NA | TRBJ2-3 | TRBV7-2 | CASSPPTGPTDTQYF | TGTGCCAGCAGCCCTCCGACGGGGCCCACAGATACGCAGTATTTT
many | TRBD2 | TRBJ2-7 | TRBV20-1 | CSASSGRAEEQYF | TGCAGTGCTAGCAGCGGGAGGGCCGAGGAGCAGTACTTC
many | TRBD1 | TRBJ2-5 | TRBV5-1 | CASSPGTGLNQETQYF | TGCGCCAGCAGCCCCGGGACAGGACTTAATCAAGAGACCCAGTACTTC
many | TRBD2 | TRBJ2-1 | TRBV29-1 | CSVGGRAWDEQFF | TGCAGCGTTGGCGGGAGAGCGTGGGATGAGCAGTTCTTC
many | TRBD2 | TRBJ2-1 | TRBV12-3/TRBV12-4 | CASSFQMGGQPGHEQFF | TGTGCCAGCAGTTTTCAGATGGGAGGGCAACCCGGCCATGAGCAGTTCTTC
many | TRBD1 | TRBJ1-4 | TRBV4-1 | CASSARRQGEEKLFF | TGCGCCAGCAGCGCCCGAAGACAGGGAGAAGAAAAACTGTTTTTT
NA | NA | TRBJ2-3 | TRBV29-1 | CSVEDLSPGADTQYF | TGCAGCGTTGAAGATCTTAGTCCGGGAGCAGATACGCAGTATTTT
many | TRBD2 | TRBJ2-1 | TRBV10-3 | CATLLTSGAEQFF | TGTGCCACCCTCCTGACTAGCGGGGCGGAGCAGTTCTTC
NA | NA | TRBJ1-5 | TRBV5-1 | CASSLGVKGGDQPQHF | TGCGCCAGCAGCTTGGGGGTGAAGGGGGGCGATCAGCCCCAGCATTTT
few | TRBD2 | TRBJ2-7 | TRBV7-2 | CASSSDGLAGVYEQYF | TGTGCCAGCAGCTCCGACGGACTAGCGGGAGTATACGAGCAGTACTTC
NA | TRBD1 | TRBJ2-6 | TRBV27 | CASTKTGGVAGANVLTF | TGTGCCAGCACAAAGACAGGGGGCGTCGCTGGGGCCAACGTCCTGACTTTC
few | TRBD1 | TRBJ2-4 | TRBV5-1 | CASSLGRDRGAKNIQYF | TGCGCCAGCAGCTTGGGTCGGGACAGGGGTGCCAAAAACATTCAGTACTTC
NA | NA | TRBJ1-2 | TRBV25-1 | CASSATGGAYGYTF | TGTGCCAGCAGTGCAACGGGAGGGGCCTATGGCTACACCTTC
NA | NA | TRBJ2-1 | TRBV27 | CASSSSDYYEQFF | TGTGCCAGCAGTTCTAGTGATTACTATGAGCAGTTCTTC
NA | TRBD1 | TRBJ2-7 | TRBV2 | CASSEAIPGQGGEYF | TGTGCCAGCAGTGAAGCCATACCGGGACAGGGAGGGGAGTACTTC
few | NA | TRBJ1-4 | TRBV12-3/TRBV12-4 | CASSHKRANEKLFF | TGTGCCAGCAGTCATAAACGAGCTAATGAAAAACTGTTTTTT
many | TRBD2 | TRBJ2-1 | TRBV12-3/TRBV12-4 | CASSFGGSLNEQFF | TGTGCCAGCAGTTTCGGCGGGAGTTTGAATGAGCAGTTCTTC
few | NA | TRBJ2-2 | TRBV9 | CASSRPGQSANTGELFF | TGTGCCAGCAGCCGTCCCGGCCAGAGCGCGAACACCGGGGAGCTGTTTTTT
NA | NA | TRBJ2-7 | TRBV5-1 | CASSPRRESNEQYF | TGCGCCAGCAGCCCCCGCCGGGAGTCCAACGAGCAGTACTTC
NA | TRBD2 | TRBJ2-1 | TRBV3-1 | CASRQVWREGPNEQFF | TGTGCCAGCAGACAGGTCTGGCGGGAGGGACCCAATGAGCAGTTCTTC
many | NA | TRBJ1-6 | TRBV6-5 | CASSYNTLYNSPLHF | TGTGCCAGCAGTTACAACACCTTATATAATTCACCCCTCCACTTT
many | NA | TRBJ2-5 | TRBV12-3/TRBV12-4 | CASSPRGYQETQYF | TGTGCCAGCAGTCCAAGGGGTTACCAAGAGACCCAGTACTTC
few | NA | TRBJ1-2 | TRBV12-3/TRBV12-4 | CASSLNSGQFYGYTF | TGTGCCAGCAGTTTAAACTCCGGACAGTTCTATGGCTACACCTTC
NA | NA | TRBJ2-1 | TRBV5-1 | CASSYGTANYNEQFF | TGCGCCAGCAGCTACGGGACTGCAAACTACAATGAGCAGTTCTTC
NA | NA | TRBJ2-7 | TRBV11-2 | CASSPPQGSYEQYF | TGTGCCAGCAGCCCGCCCCAAGGGTCCTACGAGCAGTACTTC
many | NA | TRBJ1-2 | TRBV10-3 | CAIRIRETGTNYGYTF | TGTGCCATCAGAATAAGAGAGACGGGTACTAACTATGGCTACACCTTC
many | TRBD1 | TRBJ2-3 | TRBV28 | CASSKQGSGKPDTQYF | TGTGCCAGCAGCAAACAGGGGTCCGGGAAGCCAGATACGCAGTATTTT
many | NA | TRBJ1-1 | TRBV27 | CASRRLTEAFF | TGTGCCAGCAGGAGGTTGACTGAAGCTTTCTTT
many | NA | TRBJ1-1 | TRBV29-1 | CSVESPAVNTEAFF | TGCAGCGTTGAGTCCCCGGCAGTGAACACTGAAGCTTTCTTT
many | TRBD2 | TRBJ2-3 | TRBV29-1 | CSDILAGGPTDTQYF | TGCAGCGACATACTAGCGGGAGGTCCCACAGATACGCAGTATTTT
NA | TRBD2 | TRBJ2-1 | TRBV11-2 | CASRGLAGGVSSYNEQFF | TGTGCCAGCAGGGGGCTAGCGGGAGGGGTTAGCTCCTACAATGAGCAGTTCTTC
many | TRBD2 | TRBJ2-5 | TRBV2 | CASSDLAGASQYF | TGTGCCAGCAGTGATTTAGCGGGAGCTTCCCAGTACTTC
many | NA | TRBJ2-5 | TRBV7-8 | CASSLEGEIQETQYF | TGTGCCAGCAGCTTAGAGGGGGAGATCCAGGAGACCCAGTACTTC
many | NA | TRBJ2-7 | TRBV12-3/TRBV12-4 | CASSWTSYEQYF | TGTGCCAGCAGTTGGACCTCCTACGAGCAGTACTTC